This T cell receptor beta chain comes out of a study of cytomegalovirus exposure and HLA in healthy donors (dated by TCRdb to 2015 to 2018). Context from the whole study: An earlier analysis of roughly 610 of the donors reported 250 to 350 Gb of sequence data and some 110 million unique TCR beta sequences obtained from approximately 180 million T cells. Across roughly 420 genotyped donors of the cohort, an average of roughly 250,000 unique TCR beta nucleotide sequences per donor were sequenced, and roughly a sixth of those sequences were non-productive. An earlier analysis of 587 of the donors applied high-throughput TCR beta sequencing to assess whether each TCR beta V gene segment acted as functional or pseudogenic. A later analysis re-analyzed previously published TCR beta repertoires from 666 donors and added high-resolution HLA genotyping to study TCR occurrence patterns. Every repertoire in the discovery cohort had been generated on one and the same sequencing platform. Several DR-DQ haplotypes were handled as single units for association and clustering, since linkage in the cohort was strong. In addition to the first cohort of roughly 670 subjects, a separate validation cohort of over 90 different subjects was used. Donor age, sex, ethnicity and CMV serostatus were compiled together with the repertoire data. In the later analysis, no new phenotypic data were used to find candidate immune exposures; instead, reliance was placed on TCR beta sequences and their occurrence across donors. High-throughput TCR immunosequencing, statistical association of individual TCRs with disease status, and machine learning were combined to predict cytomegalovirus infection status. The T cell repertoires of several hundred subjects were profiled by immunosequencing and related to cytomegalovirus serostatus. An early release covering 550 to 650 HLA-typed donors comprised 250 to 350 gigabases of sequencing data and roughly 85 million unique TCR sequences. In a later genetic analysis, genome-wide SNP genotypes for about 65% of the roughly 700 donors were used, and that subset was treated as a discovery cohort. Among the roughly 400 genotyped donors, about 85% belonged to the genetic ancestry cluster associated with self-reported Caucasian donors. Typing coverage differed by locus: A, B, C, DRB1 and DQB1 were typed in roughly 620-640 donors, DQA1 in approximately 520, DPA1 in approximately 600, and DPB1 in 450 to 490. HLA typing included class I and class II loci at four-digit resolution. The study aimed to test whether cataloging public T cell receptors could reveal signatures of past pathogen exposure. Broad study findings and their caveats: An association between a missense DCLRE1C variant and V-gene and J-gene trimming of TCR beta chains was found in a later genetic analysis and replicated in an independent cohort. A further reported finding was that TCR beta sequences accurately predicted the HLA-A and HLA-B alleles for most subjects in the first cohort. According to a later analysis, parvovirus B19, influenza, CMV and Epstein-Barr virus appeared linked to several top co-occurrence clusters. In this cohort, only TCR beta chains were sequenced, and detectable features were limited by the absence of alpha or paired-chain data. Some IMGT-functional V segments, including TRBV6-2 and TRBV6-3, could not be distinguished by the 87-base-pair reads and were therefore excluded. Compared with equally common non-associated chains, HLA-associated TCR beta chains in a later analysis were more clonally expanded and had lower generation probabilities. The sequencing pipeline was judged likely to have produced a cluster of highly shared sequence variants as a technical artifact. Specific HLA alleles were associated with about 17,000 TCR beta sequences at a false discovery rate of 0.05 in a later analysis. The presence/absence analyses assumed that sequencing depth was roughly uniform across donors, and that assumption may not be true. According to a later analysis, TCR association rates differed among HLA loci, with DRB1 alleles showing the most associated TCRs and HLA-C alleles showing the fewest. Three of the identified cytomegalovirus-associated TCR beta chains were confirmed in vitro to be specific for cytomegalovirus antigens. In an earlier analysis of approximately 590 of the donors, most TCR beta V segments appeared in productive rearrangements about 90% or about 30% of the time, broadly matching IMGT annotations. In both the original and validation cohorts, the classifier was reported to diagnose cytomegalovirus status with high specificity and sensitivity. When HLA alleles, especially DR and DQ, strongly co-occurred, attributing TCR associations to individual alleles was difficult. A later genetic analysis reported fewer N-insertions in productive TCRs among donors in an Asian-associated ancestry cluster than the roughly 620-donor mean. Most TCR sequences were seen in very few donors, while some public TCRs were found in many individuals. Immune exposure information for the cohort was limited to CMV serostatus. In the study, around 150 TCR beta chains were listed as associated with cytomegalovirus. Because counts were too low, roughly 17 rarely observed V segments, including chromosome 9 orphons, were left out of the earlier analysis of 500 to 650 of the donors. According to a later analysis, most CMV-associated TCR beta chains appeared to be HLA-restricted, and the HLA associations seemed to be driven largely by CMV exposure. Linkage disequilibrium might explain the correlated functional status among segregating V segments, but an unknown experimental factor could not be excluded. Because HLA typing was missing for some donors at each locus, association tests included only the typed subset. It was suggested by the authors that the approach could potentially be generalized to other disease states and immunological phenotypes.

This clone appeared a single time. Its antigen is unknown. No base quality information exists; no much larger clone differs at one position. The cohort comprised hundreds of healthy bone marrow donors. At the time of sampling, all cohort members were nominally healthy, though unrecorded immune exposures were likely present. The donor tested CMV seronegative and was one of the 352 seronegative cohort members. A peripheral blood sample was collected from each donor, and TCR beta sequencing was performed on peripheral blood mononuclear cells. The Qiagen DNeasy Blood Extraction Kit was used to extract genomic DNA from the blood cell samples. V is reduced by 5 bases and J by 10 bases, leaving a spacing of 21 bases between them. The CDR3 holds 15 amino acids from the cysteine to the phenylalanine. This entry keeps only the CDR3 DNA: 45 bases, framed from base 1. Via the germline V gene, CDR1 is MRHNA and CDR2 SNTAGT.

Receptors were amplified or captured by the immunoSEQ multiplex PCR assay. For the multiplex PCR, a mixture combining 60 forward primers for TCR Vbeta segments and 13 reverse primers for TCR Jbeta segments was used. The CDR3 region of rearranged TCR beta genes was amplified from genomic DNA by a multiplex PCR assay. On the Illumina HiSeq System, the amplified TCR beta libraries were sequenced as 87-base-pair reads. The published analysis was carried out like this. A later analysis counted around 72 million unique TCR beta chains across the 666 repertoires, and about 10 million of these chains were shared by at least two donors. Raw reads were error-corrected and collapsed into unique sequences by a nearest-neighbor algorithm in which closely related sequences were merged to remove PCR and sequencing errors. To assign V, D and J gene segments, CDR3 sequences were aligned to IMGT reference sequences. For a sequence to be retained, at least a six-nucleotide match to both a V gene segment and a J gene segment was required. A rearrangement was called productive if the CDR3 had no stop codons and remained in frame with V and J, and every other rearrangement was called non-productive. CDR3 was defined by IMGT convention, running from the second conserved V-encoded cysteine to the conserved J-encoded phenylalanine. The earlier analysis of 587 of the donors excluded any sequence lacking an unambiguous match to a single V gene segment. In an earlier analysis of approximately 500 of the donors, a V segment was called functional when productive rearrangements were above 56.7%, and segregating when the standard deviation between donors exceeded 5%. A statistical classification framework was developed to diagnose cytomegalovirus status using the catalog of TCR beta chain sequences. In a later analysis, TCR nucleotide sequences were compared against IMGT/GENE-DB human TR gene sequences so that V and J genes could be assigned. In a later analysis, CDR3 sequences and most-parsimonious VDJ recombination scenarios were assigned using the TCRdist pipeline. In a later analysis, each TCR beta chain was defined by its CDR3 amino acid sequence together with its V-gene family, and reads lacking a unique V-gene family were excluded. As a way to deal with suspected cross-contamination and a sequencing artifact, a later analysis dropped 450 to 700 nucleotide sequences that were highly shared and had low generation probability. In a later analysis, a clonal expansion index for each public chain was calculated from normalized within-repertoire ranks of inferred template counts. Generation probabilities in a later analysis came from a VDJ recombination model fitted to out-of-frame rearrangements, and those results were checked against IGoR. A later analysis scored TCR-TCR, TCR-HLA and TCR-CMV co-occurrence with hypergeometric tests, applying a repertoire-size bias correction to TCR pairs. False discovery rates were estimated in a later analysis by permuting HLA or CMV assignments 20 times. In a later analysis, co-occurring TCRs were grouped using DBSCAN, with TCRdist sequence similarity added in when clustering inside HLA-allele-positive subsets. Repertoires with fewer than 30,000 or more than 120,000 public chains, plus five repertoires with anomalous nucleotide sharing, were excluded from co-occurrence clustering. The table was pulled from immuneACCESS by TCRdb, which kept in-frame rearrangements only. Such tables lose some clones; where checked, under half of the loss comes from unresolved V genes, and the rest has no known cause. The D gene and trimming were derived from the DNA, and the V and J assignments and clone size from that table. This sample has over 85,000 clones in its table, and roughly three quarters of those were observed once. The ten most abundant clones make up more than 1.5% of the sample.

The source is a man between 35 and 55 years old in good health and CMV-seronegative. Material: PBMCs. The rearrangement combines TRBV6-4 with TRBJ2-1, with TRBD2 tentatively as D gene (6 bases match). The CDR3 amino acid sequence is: CASSQKPSDTSEQFF. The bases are TGTGCCAGCAGTCAAAAGCCTAGCGATACATCCGAGCAGTTCTTC.